A selection of T cell receptor beta chains follows, all from one sample in a study of blood T cells in healthy people across ages. TCRdb redid the calling of the 5' RACE reads with MiXCR, one entry per CDR3 protein. The table has roughly 680,000 distinct CDR3 sequences, approximately 50% seen once; the top ten hold around a third. Material for sequencing was blood. These receptor sequences come from a woman between 55 and 75 years old in good health. Both conserved end residues are part of each CDR3. The D gene is left open where the match is weak. The size of a clone is reported for some rows only, either as once, few or many, or as a class for expanded clones.

D,length,size,V,J,CDR3,DNA
TRBD2,16,NA,TRBV7-2,TRBJ2-1,CASRTTSGSSYNEQFF,TGTGCCAGCAGGACCACTAGCGGGAGCTCCTACAATGAGCAGTTCTTC
NA,14,NA,TRBV2,TRBJ1-1,CASSVRKGIPEAFF,TGTGCCAGCAGCGTTCGCAAGGGGATCCCTGAAGCTTTCTTT
NA,16,NA,TRBV4-1,TRBJ1-2,CASSQDPTTADYGYTF,TGCGCCAGCAGCCAAGATCCCACGACAGCCGACTATGGCTACACCTTC
NA,14,few,TRBV2,TRBJ2-7,CASSENRDSYEQYF,TGTGCCAGCAGTGAAAACAGGGATTCCTACGAGCAGTACTTC
TRBD2,18,NA,TRBV4-3,TRBJ2-5,CASSQEMGGSGSPETQYF,TGCGCCAGCAGCCAAGAAATGGGGGGTAGCGGGAGTCCAGAGACCCAGTACTTC
TRBD1,15,few,TRBV4-1,TRBJ2-1,CASSQGGQGANEQFF,TGCGCCAGCAGCCAAGGGGGACAGGGGGCAAATGAGCAGTTCTTC
NA,13,NA,TRBV2,TRBJ2-2,CASSEISRGELFF,TGTGCCAGCAGTGAAATTTCTCGCGGGGAGCTGTTTTTT
TRBD2,15,NA,TRBV27,TRBJ2-1,CASSLSRSGSYEQFF,TGTGCCAGCAGTTTGAGTCGGAGCGGGAGCTATGAGCAGTTCTTC
NA,13,NA,TRBV3-1,TRBJ2-5,CASSQDLRAKQYF,TGTGCCAGCAGCCAAGATCTTAGGGCCAAGCAGTACTTC
NA,13,NA,TRBV7-7,TRBJ2-5,CASSPAWYETQYF,TGTGCCAGCAGCCCCGCTTGGTATGAAACCCAGTACTTC
TRBD1,14,NA,TRBV10-3,TRBJ2-7,CAISRDRKSYEQYF,TGTGCCATCAGTAGGGACAGGAAGTCCTACGAGCAGTACTTC
NA,14,NA,TRBV4-3,TRBJ1-1,CASSQDYVRQQAFF,TGCGCCAGCAGCCAAGATTATGTACGGCAACAAGCTTTCTTT
NA,11,NA,TRBV20-1,TRBJ2-1,CSARSSGKQFF,TGCAGTGCTCGGAGCAGCGGAAAGCAGTTCTTC
TRBD2,14,NA,TRBV28,TRBJ2-1,CASSPPGGVNEQFF,TGTGCCAGCAGTCCCCCGGGAGGGGTCAATGAGCAGTTCTTC
TRBD2,14,NA,TRBV3-1,TRBJ2-7,CASTRASGSGEQYF,TGTGCCAGCACCAGGGCTAGCGGGAGCGGTGAGCAGTACTTC
NA,14,few,TRBV4-3,TRBJ2-7,CASSQDKQTYEQYF,TGCGCCAGCAGCCAAGATAAGCAAACCTACGAGCAGTACTTC